Below, 15 T cell receptor beta chains from the same sample are listed, as sequenced in a study of shared clonotypes between healthy human individuals. The protocol was immunoSEQ multiplex PCR, while the TCRdb copy is restricted to in-frame clones and leaves out a portion. This sample has 2,500,000 or so clones, with 85% to 95% found just once. Sequencing was performed on naive CD4+ T cells from PBMCs. Specified subset: CD45RA+ positively selected. These receptors were taken from a man aged 18 to 30 in good health. Some clones in this sample may be carry-over from other donors' samples.

The rearrangement links TRBV5-1 to TRBJ2-7, with 9 bases lining up with TRBD1. V was clipped by 7 bases and J by 6 bases; unmatched bases: 14. The CDR3 has 15 amino acids. The germline gives CDR1 SGHRS, CDR2 YFSETQ. Here the CDR3 reads CASESVGTGLSEQYF. In nucleotides, the CDR3 is TGCGCCAGCGAGTCGGTCGGGACAGGGTTATCCGAGCAGTACTTC. Supplemented by reference TRBV5-1 and TRBJ2-7, the full variable domain reads KAGVTQTPRYLIKTRGQQVTLSCSPISGHRSVSWYQQTPGQGLQFLFEYFSETQRNKGNFPGRFSGRQFSNSRSEMNVSTLELGDSALYLCASESVGTGLSEQYFGPGTRLTVT.

The chain combines TRBV19 with TRBJ1-1; D unresolved. The CDR3 length is 13 residues. Trimming took 4 bases from V and 4 from J, leaving 10 bases between them. Germline assignment: CDR1 LNHDA and CDR2 SQIVND (reference sequence). The CDR3 protein is CASSTLLGTEAFF. The CDR3 DNA reads TGTGCCAGTAGTACTCTCCTAGGCACTGAAGCTTTCTTT.

This chain joins TRBV7-2 and TRBJ1-5; D perhaps matches TRBD1 (5 bases). V lost 2 bases to trimming and J lost 5 bases, with 16 bases between them. This CDR3 contains 16 residues. The V gene's germline CDR1 is SGHTA and CDR2 FQGNSA. The CDR3 DNA is TGTGCCAGCAGCTTATTAGGGGCAGCAACCTATCAGCCCCAGCATTTT. Amino acids: CASSLLGAATYQPQHF.

This rearrangement joins TRBV9 to TRBJ2-3; tentative D call: TRBD1 (5 bases). This CDR3 comprises 15 residues. V was cut by 0 bases and J by 3 bases, with 11 bases left in between. CDR1 SGDLS and CDR2 YYNGEE come from the germline V gene. The CDR3 DNA reads TGTGCCAGCAGCGTAGTTGCAGGGATAACAGATACGCAGTATTTT. This encodes CASSVVAGITDTQYF.

V is TRBV19 and J is TRBJ1-1; TRBD1 matches 8 bases. Losses at the gene ends were 3 bases for V and 2 bases for J; bases not matched to a gene: 11. CDR3 length equals 17 residues. The germline gives CDR1 LNHDA, CDR2 SQIVND (reference sequence). The CDR3 DNA reads TGTGCCAGTAGTATGGGACCCCTCAGGGGGCTAAACACTGAAGCTTTCTTT. It specifies CASSMGPLRGLNTEAFF.

The V and J genes are TRBV9 and TRBJ2-1, with 11 bases that match TRBD1. With 4 bases clipped from V and 7 bases from J, the junction kept 7 bases outside the gene matches. This CDR3 region has 15 residues. Germline V gene data show CDR1 as SGDLS and CDR2 as YYNGEE. This CDR3 is CASSNRDRGMNEQFF. CDR3 DNA: TGTGCCAGCAGCAACCGGGACAGGGGGATGAATGAGCAGTTCTTC.

The chain is built from TRBV7-2 and TRBJ1-6; 7 bases fit TRBD1. Trimming took 5 bases from V and 4 from J; bases not matched to a gene: 2. CDR1 SGHTA and CDR2 FQGNSA come from the germline V gene. CDR3 length: 14 residues. The CDR3 loop is CASSPGQYNSPLHF. The CDR3 nucleotides read TGTGCCAGCAGCCCGGGACAGTATAATTCACCCCTCCACTTT.

The chain links TRBV30 to TRBJ1-4; D gene ambiguous. Looked up from germline, CDR1 is GTSNPN and CDR2 is SVGIG (reference sequence). The CDR3 extends over 16 amino acids. V lost 4 bases and J 7 bases, leaving 22 bases between the germline ends. The CDR3 spells CAWNQNRVRVGEKLFF. For the CDR3, the DNA is TGTGCCTGGAACCAGAACCGCGTACGAGTGGGTGAAAAACTGTTTTTT. Together with reference TRBV30 and TRBJ1-4, the CDR3 gives the full variable domain: SQTIHQWPATLVQPVGSPLSLECTVEGTSNPNLYWYRQAAGRGLQLLFYSVGIGQISSEVPQNLSASRPQDRQFILSSKKLLLSDSGFYLCAWNQNRVRVGEKLFFGSGTQLSVL.

This clone is a singleton in its sample. The V gene is TRBV28, the J gene TRBJ2-7; TRBD1 matches at 7 bases. This CDR3 spans 16 amino acids. The J segment lost 0 bases and the V segment lost 3 bases, leaving 8 bases of the junction unmatched. Germline V gene sequence: CDR1 MDHEN, CDR2 SYDVKM. DNA of the CDR3: TGTGCCAGCAGTTTTTCCCGGGACAGACTCTCCTACGAGCAGTACTTC. As protein: CASSFSRDRLSYEQYF.

This clone was seen only once. The V call is TRBV5-1, the J call TRBJ2-1, with 8 bases identical to TRBD2. The CDR3 sequence is 15 residues long. The V and J ends lost 0 bases and 3 bases, in that order; junction bases with no gene match: 2. Germline V CDR1 and CDR2: SGHRS, YFSETQ. For the CDR3, the DNA is TGCGCCAGCAGCTTGGTGGGACTAGGCTACAATGAGCAGTTCTTC. Amino acid sequence: CASSLVGLGYNEQFF.

The chain uses TRBV27 and TRBJ2-1; 9 bases line up with TRBD2. Germline V gives CDR1 MNHEY, CDR2 SMNVEV (reference sequence). The CDR3 contains 12 residues. Here the CDR3 reads CSSGRRGNEQFF. CDR3 DNA sequence: TGTAGTAGCGGGAGACGGGGGAATGAGCAGTTCTTC.

The V call is TRBV15, the J call TRBJ2-1; D call uncertain. This CDR3 contains 11 residues. The germline gives CDR1 LNHNV, CDR2 YYDKDF (reference sequence). V was trimmed by 5 bases and J by 10 bases, leaving 9 bases between them. The CDR3 coding sequence is TGTGCCACCAGCTACATCAGCGAGCAGTTCTTC. Translated, it gives CATSYISEQFF.

This rearrangement joins TRBV19 to TRBJ2-3; D remains unclear. The CDR3 covers 15 residues. Germline CDR1 is LNHDA and CDR2 is SQIVND (reference sequence). V was shortened by 5 bases and J by 2 bases, with 14 bases between the two germline ends. CDR3 coding DNA: TGTGCCAGTAGTCAAACCTACTACACCACAGATACGCAGTATTTT. Protein product: CASSQTYYTTDTQYF.

This clone occurred a few times. The J gene is TRBJ1-1, the V gene TRBV18, with no clear D. V was clipped by 6 bases and J by 1 base, with 12 bases between them. The length of the CDR3 is 14 residues. Germline-derived CDR1 and CDR2 are KGHSH and LQKENI. The CDR3 DNA follows: TGTGCCAGCTCCCAAAGGCAGGCGAACACTGAAGCTTTCTTT. Amino acids: CASSQRQANTEAFF.

V is TRBV5-1 and J is TRBJ1-3; 9 bases line up with TRBD1. This CDR3 contains 13 residues. Germline values: CDR1 SGHRS, CDR2 YFSETQ. Trimming cost V 4 bases and J 8 bases; bases outside gene matches: 4. The CDR3 spells CASSPRTGDTIYF. The CDR3 DNA sequence: TGCGCCAGCAGCCCGAGGACAGGGGACACCATATATTTT.